Listed here are 15 T cell receptor beta chains from one sample, sequenced in a study of blood T cell repertoires in COVID-19. Libraries were prepared by immunoSEQ multiplex PCR; TCRdb keeps only in-frame clonotypes and omits some of them. Of approximately 46,000 clones in the sample, approximately 89% were seen once. Sequencing was done on a sample of peripheral blood. These receptors were collected from a man in his sixties with active or convalescent COVID-19.

The rearrangement links TRBV6-5 to TRBJ2-7; 10 positions match TRBD1. V trimming: 6 bases; J trimming: 2 bases; junction bases outside the gene matches: 4. Germline values: CDR1 MNHEY, CDR2 SVGAGI. The CDR3 loop spans 14 amino acids. CDR3 coding DNA: TGTGCCAGCAGAAGACAGGGGGCGGCCTACGAGCAGTACTTC. This translates into CASRRQGAAYEQYF.

V and J are TRBV19 and TRBJ2-2; 7 positions match TRBD1. Unmatched junction bases numbered 16, after V lost 7 bases and J lost 5 bases. Germline CDR1 and CDR2: LNHDA and SQIVND (reference sequence). This CDR3 contains 17 residues. The CDR3 protein is CASTTRTKGGGTGELFF. CDR3 sequence (DNA): TGTGCCAGTACCACCCGAACCAAAGGGGGCGGGACCGGGGAGCTGTTTTTT.

This chain links TRBV5-1 with TRBJ2-6, with D tentatively TRBD1 (6 bases). The CDR3 runs to 15 residues. The V and J ends lost 4 bases and 4 bases respectively, with 12 bases between them. The germline CDR1 and CDR2 sequences are SGHRS and YFSETQ. CDR3 sequence reads: CASSAGASGANVLTF. The CDR3 nucleotides read TGCGCCAGCAGCGCAGGGGCATCAGGGGCCAACGTCCTGACTTTC.

The V call is TRBV19, the J call TRBJ2-3; D remains ambiguous. V was pared by 5 bases and J by 5 bases, with 14 bases between. Germline V gene lookup returns CDR1 LNHDA and CDR2 SQIVND (reference sequence). This CDR3 has 14 amino acids. The CDR3 coding sequence is TGTGCCAGTAGTGTAAATTCGGTTGGAGATACGCAGTATTTT. Its protein product is CASSVNSVGDTQYF. Combining the CDR3 with reference TRBV19 and TRBJ2-3 gives the whole variable domain DGGITQSPKYLFRKEGQNVTLSCEQNLNHDAMYWYRQDPGQGLRLIYYSQIVNDFQKGDIAEGYSVSREKKESFPLTVTSAQKNPTAFYLCASSVNSVGDTQYFGPGTRLTVL.

The genes are TRBV28 and TRBJ1-5, with TRBD1 matching over 8 bases. CDR1 is MDHEN, CDR2 SYDVKM, per germline. This CDR3 has 15 residues. V was pared by 5 bases and J by 4 bases, with 7 bases of the junction left unmatched. The CDR3 protein is CASSVQQGGNQPQHF. CDR3 bases: TGTGCCAGCAGTGTGCAACAGGGGGGGAATCAGCCCCAGCATTTT.

The chain has TRBV3-1 (or the pseudogene TRBV3-2) and TRBJ1-2, with D unclear. Germline values: CDR1 LGHDT, CDR2 YNNKEL (reference sequence). V was clipped by 0 bases and J by 10 bases, with 12 bases between them. This CDR3 spans 13 amino acids. CDR3 loop: CASSQDQHQAYTF. The CDR3 DNA follows: TGTGCCAGCAGCCAAGATCAGCATCAGGCCTACACCTTC.

J is TRBJ1-1 and V is TRBV6-2 or TRBV6-3; no firm D call. Deletions cut 6 bases from V and 2 bases from J, with 7 bases between. This CDR3 comprises 12 residues. Germline lookup yields CDR1 MNHEY and CDR2 SVGEGT. The CDR3 loop reads CASSPLNTEAFF. CDR3 DNA sequence: TGTGCCAGCAGCCCGCTAAACACTGAAGCTTTCTTT.

This rearrangement joins TRBV5-1 to TRBJ1-4; 11 bases align to TRBD1. Losses at the gene ends were 4 bases for V and 6 bases for J; bases not matched to a gene: 5. This CDR3 has 15 amino acids. Germline CDR1 reads SGHRS; CDR2 reads YFSETQ. CDR3 in DNA: TGCGCCAGCAGCCCAGGGACAGGGGGAGATGAAAAACTGTTTTTT. Amino acid sequence: CASSPGTGGDEKLFF.

The chain carries TRBV6-6 and TRBJ2-5, with TRBD2 matching 8 bases. CDR1 and CDR2 (germline): MNHNY, SVGAGI (reference sequence). This CDR3 is 15 amino acids long. V lost 4 bases to trimming and J lost 7 bases; unmatched junction nucleotides: 11. The CDR3, as DNA: TGTGCCAGCAGTTCGGGGGGGCCAGGTTCAGCGACCCAGTACTTC. It is translated as CASSSGGPGSATQYF.

This clone was seen more than once but under ten times. The chain recombines TRBV30 with TRBJ1-5, with D perhaps matching TRBD1 (6 bases). The CDR3 length is 14 residues. Germline assignment: CDR1 GTSNPN and CDR2 SVGIG (reference sequence). Trimming removed 3 bases from V and 1 base from J, with 10 bases in between. The CDR3 nucleotides read TGTGCCTGGAGCCAGGGACAAAGCAATCAGCCCCAGCATTTT. Translation gives CAWSQGQSNQPQHF.

The chain combines TRBV4-3 with TRBJ1-6, with 9 bases matching TRBD1. Looked up from germline, CDR1 is LGHNA and CDR2 is YSLEER. This CDR3 contains 14 residues. With 5 bases clipped from V and 7 bases from J, the junction kept 3 bases outside the gene matches. The CDR3 region is CASSWTGENSPLHF. The CDR3 DNA reads TGCGCCAGCAGCTGGACAGGGGAGAATTCACCCCTCCACTTT.

CDR3 amino acids: CASSPLGDSTNTGELFF. The CDR3 DNA sequence: TGTGCCAGCAGCCCCTTAGGTGACAGCACGAACACCGGGGAGCTGTTTTTT. J is TRBJ2-2 and V is TRBV7-3; D may be TRBD1 (5 bases). Germline CDR1 reads SGHTA; CDR2 reads FQGTGA. The CDR3 spans 17 residues. V was clipped by 5 bases and J by 0 bases, with 16 bases between them.

This chain connects TRBV24-1 to TRBJ1-5, with D perhaps matching TRBD1 (6 bases). Germline V gene lookup returns CDR1 KGHDR and CDR2 SFDVKD. This CDR3 has 16 residues. Trimming shortened V by 2 bases and J by 15 bases, and 25 bases separated the two germline ends. CDR3 protein: CATSDSWGRVGSSMHF. CDR3 bases: TGTGCCACCAGTGATTCCTGGGGGCGGGTGGGATCGTCGATGCATTTT.

The chain links TRBV11-2 to TRBJ2-5, with TRBD2 identical over 10 bases. CDR1 is SGHAT, CDR2 FQNNGV, per germline. Losses at the gene ends were 5 bases for V and 2 bases for J; bases not matched to a gene: 5. The CDR3 is made up of 15 amino acids. CDR3 DNA sequence: TGTGCCAGCAGCATAGGACTAGCGGAACAAGAGACCCAGTACTTC. Translated, it gives CASSIGLAEQETQYF.

This chain joins TRBV11-3 and TRBJ1-1, with TRBD1 matching 10 bases. Germline V gene lookup returns CDR1 SGHNT and CDR2 YENEEA. CDR3 length: 15 amino acids. Trimming took 3 bases from V and 0 from J; bases not matched to a gene: 1. The chain's CDR3 is CASSLGQGLNTEAFF. For the CDR3, the DNA is TGTGCCAGCAGCTTGGGACAGGGGTTGAACACTGAAGCTTTCTTT.